The table lists the clone carrying this T cell receptor beta chain with a few counts. The table came from immunoSEQ multiplex PCR; TCRdb's copy has only in-frame clones and leaves some out. Among around 130,000 clones listed, less than 90% were seen once. Germline-derived CDR1 and CDR2 are PRHDT and FYEKMQ (reference sequence). The CDR3 length is 16 residues. Trimming removed 6 bases from V and 0 bases from J; junction bases left unmatched: 7. This sample was taken from a study of blood T cell repertoires in COVID-19. Sequenced material: peripheral blood. The rearrangement uses TRBV13 and TRBJ1-5, with 8 bases lining up with TRBD1. The TCR originated in a young man with COVID-19, enrolled during active disease. The CDR3, as DNA: TGTGCCAGCAGTTCAGGGGGCCGCTATAGCAATCAGCCCCAGCATTTT. This sequence encodes CASSSGGRYSNQPQHF.